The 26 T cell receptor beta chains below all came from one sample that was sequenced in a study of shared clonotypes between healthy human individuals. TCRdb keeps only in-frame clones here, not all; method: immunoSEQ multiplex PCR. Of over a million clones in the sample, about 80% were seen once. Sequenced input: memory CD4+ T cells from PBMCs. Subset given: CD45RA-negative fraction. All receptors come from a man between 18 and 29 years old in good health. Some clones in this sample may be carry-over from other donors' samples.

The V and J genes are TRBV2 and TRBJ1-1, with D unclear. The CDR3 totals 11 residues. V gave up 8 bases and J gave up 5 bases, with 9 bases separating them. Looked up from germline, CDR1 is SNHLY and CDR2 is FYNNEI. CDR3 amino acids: CASGRETEAFF. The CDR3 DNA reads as TGTGCCAGCGGGAGAGAAACTGAAGCTTTCTTT. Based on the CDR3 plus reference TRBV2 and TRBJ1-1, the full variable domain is EPEVTQTPSHQVTQMGQEVILRCVPISNHLYFYWYRQILGQKVEFLVSFYNNEISEKSEIFDDQFSVERPDGSNFTLKIRSTKLEDSAMYFCASGRETEAFFGQGTRLTVV.

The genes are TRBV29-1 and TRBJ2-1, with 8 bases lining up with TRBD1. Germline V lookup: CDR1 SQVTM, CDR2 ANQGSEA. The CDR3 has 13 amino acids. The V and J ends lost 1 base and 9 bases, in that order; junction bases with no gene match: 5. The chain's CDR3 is CSVEGTGLFEQFF. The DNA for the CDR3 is TGCAGCGTTGAAGGGACAGGGCTCTTTGAGCAGTTCTTC.

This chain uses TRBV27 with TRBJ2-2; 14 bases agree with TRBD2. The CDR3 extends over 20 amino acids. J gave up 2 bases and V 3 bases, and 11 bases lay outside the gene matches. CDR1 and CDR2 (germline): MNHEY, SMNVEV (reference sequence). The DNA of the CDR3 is TGTGCCAGCAGTTTTTCGCCTCCGGGACTAGCGGGAGCCAACACCGGGGAGCTGTTTTTT. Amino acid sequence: CASSFSPPGLAGANTGELFF.

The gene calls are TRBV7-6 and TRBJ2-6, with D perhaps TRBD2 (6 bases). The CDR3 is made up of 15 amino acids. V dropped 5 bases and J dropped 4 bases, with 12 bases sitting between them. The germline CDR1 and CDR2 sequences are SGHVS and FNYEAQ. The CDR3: CASSLREAGANVLTF. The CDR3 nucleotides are TGTGCCAGCAGCCTCAGGGAGGCCGGGGCCAACGTCCTGACTTTC.

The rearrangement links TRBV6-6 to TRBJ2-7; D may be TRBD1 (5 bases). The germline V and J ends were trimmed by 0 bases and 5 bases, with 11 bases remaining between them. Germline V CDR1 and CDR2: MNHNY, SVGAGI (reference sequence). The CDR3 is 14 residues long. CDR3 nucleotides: TGTGCCAGCAGTTACTCCCCCAGGGCGCACGAGCAGTACTTC. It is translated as CASSYSPRAHEQYF.

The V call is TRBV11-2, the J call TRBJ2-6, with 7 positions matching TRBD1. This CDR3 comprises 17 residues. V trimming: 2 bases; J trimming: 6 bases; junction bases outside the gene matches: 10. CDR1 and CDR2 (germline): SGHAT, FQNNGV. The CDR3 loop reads CASSLYRQGTEANVLTF. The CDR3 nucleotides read TGTGCCAGCAGCTTATATAGACAGGGTACCGAGGCCAACGTCCTGACTTTC.

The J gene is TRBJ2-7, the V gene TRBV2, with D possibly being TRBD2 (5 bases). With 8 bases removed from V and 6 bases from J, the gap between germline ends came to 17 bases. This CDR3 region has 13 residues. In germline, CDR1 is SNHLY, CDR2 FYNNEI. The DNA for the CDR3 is TGTGCCAGCCTCACTAGTCCTTCATCCGAGCAGTACTTC. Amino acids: CASLTSPSSEQYF.

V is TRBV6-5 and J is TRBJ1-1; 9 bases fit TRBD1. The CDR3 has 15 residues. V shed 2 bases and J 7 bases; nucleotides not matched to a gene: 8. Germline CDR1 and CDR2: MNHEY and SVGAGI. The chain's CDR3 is CASSYPSTGGGEAFF. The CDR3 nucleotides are TGTGCCAGCAGTTACCCCTCGACAGGGGGAGGTGAAGCTTTCTTT.

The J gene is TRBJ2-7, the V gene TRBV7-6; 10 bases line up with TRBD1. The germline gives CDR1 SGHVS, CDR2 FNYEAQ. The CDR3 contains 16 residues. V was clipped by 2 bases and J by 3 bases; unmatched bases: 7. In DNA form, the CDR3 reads TGTGCCAGCAGCTTATCTCCGGGACAGGGGTACTACGAGCAGTACTTC. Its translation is CASSLSPGQGYYEQYF.

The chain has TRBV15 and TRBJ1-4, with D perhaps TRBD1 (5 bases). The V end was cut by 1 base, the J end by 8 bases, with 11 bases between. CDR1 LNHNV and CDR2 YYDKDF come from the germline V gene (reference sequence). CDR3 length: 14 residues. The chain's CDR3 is CATSRVRQREKLFF. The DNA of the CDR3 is TGTGCCACCAGCAGAGTCCGACAGCGGGAAAAACTGTTTTTT. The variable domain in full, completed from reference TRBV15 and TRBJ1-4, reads DAMVIQNPRYQVTQFGKPVTLSCSQTLNHNVMYWYQQKSSQAPKLLFHYYDKDFNNEADTPDNFQSRRPNTSFCFLDIRSPGLGDTAMYLCATSRVRQREKLFFGSGTQLSVL.

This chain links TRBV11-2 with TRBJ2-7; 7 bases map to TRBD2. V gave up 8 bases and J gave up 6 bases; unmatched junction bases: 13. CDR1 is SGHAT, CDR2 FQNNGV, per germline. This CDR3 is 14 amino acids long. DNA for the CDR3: TGTGCCAGCGGTGCGGGCGGGAGTAGTCGCGAGCAGTACTTC. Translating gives CASGAGGSSREQYF.

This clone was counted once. The CDR3 DNA reads TGCGCCAGCAGCCAGCGGGAGAGCTCCTACAATGAGCAGTTCTTC. Amino acid sequence: CASSQRESSYNEQFF. V is TRBV5-1 and J is TRBJ2-1, with 8 nucleotides matching TRBD2. Trimming at V came to 4 bases and at J to 0 bases, leaving 3 bases not matched to a gene. This CDR3 spans 15 amino acids. Germline V CDR1 and CDR2: SGHRS, YFSETQ.

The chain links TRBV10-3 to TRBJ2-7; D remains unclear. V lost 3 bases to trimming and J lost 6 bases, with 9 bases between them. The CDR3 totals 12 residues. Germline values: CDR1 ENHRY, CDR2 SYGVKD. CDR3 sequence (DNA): TGTGCCATCAGTGAAAGGGAAGGCGAGCAGTACTTC. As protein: CAISEREGEQYF.

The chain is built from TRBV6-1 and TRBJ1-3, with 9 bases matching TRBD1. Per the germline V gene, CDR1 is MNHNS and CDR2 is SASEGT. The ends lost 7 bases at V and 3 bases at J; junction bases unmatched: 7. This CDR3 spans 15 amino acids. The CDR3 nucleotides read TGTGCCAGCATTCAGGACAGGGGTCGTGGAAACACCATATATTTT. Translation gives CASIQDRGRGNTIYF.

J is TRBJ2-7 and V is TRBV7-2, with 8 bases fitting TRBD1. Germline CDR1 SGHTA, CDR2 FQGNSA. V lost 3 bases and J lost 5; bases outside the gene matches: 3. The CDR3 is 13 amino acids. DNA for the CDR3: TGTGCCAGCAGCTTTAAACAGGGGGACGAGCAGTACTTC. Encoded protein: CASSFKQGDEQYF. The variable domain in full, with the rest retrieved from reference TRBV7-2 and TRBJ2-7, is GAGVSQSPSNKVTEKGKDVELRCDPISGHTALYWYRQSLGQGLEFLIYFQGNSAPDKSGLPSDRFSAERTGGSVSTLTIQRTQQEDSAVYLCASSFKQGDEQYFGPGTRLTVT.

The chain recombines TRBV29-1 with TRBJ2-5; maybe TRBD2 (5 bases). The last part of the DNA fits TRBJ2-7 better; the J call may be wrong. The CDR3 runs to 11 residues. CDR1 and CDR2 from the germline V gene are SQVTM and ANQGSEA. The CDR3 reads CSVASGDEQYF. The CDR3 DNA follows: TGCAGCGTTGCGTCCGGGGACGAGCAGTACTTC.

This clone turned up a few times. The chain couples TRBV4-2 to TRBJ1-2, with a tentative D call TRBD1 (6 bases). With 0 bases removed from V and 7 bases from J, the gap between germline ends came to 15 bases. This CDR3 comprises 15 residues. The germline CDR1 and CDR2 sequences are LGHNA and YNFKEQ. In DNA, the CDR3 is TGTGCCAGCAGCCAAGAAGGAGGGGGAGGATCTGGCTACACCTTC. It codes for CASSQEGGGGSGYTF.

CDR3 in DNA: TGTGCCTGGAGAAGACAGGGGGGGGATGGCTACACCTTC. The encoded protein is CAWRRQGGDGYTF. The V gene is TRBV30, the J gene TRBJ1-2, with 9 bases aligning to TRBD1. Trimming cost V 3 bases and J 6 bases; bases outside gene matches: 5. Germline values: CDR1 GTSNPN, CDR2 SVGIG (reference sequence). The CDR3 sequence is 13 residues long.

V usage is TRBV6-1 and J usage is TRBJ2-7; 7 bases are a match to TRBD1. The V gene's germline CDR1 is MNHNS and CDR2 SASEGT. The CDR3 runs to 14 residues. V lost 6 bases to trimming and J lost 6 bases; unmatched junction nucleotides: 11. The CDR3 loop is CASSQDRVWSEQYF. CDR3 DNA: TGTGCCAGCAGCCAAGACAGGGTATGGAGCGAGCAGTACTTC.

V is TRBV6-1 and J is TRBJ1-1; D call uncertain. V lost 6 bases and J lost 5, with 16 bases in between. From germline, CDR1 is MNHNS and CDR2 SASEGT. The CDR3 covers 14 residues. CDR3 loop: CASSVRTGQTEAFF. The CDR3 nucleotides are TGTGCCAGCAGCGTTAGAACTGGTCAGACTGAAGCTTTCTTT.

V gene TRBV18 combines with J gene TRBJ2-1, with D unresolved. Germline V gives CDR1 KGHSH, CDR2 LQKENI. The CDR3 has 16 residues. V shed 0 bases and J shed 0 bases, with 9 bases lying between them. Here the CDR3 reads CASSPPYTSSYNEQFF. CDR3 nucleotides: TGTGCCAGCTCACCACCGTATACCAGCTCCTACAATGAGCAGTTCTTC.

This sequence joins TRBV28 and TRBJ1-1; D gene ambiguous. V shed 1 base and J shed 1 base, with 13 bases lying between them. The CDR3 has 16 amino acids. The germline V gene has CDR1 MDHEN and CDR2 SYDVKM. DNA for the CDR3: TGTGCCAGCAGTTTATCTGCTCGGAGACGGAACACTGAAGCTTTCTTT. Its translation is CASSLSARRRNTEAFF.

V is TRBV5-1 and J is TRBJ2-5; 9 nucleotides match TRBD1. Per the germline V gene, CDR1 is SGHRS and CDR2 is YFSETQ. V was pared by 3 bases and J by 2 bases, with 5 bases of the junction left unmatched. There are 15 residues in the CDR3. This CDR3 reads CASSWAGTGQETQYF. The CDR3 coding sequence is TGCGCCAGCAGCTGGGCCGGGACAGGGCAAGAGACCCAGTACTTC. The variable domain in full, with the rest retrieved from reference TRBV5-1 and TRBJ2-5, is KAGVTQTPRYLIKTRGQQVTLSCSPISGHRSVSWYQQTPGQGLQFLFEYFSETQRNKGNFPGRFSGRQFSNSRSEMNVSTLELGDSALYLCASSWAGTGQETQYFGPGTRLLVL.

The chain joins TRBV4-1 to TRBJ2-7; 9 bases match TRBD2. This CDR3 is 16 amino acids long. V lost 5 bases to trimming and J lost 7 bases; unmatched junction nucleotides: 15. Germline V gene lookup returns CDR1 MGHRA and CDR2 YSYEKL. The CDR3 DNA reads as TGCGCCAGCAGCGATCCTCTGCTGCTAGCGGGAAGGGAGCAGTACTTC. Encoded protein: CASSDPLLLAGREQYF.

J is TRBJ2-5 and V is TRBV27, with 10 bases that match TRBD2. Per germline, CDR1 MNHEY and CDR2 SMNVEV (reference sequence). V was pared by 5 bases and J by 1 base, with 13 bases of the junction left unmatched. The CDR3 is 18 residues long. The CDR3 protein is CASSRTSGPFRLQETQYF. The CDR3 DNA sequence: TGTGCCAGCAGTCGGACTAGCGGACCCTTCCGCCTCCAAGAGACCCAGTACTTC.

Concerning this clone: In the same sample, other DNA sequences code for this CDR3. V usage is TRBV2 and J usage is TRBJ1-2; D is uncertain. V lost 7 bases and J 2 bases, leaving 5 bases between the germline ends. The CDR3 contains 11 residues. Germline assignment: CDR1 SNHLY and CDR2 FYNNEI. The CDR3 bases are TGTGCCAGCACGTCAAACTATGGCTACACCTTC. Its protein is CASTSNYGYTF.